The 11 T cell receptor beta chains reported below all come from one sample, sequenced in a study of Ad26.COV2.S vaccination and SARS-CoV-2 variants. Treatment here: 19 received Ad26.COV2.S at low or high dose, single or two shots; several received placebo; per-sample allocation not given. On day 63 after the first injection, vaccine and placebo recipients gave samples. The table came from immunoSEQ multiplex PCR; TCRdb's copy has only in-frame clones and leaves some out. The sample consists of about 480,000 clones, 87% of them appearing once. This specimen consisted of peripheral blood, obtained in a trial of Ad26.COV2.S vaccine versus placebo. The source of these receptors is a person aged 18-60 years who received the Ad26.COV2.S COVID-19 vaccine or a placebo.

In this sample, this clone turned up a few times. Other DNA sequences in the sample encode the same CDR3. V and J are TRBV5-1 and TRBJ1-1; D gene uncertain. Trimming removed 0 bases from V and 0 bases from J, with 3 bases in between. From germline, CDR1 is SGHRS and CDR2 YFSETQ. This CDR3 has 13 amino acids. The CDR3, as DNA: TGCGCCAGCAGCTTGGAGGTGAACACTGAAGCTTTCTTT. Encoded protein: CASSLEVNTEAFF.

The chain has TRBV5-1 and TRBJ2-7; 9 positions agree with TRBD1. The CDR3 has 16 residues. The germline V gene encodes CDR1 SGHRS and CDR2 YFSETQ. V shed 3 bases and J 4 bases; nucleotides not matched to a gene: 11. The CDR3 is CASSSAGTGLTYEQYF. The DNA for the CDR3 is TGCGCCAGCAGCTCCGCCGGGACAGGGCTTACGTACGAGCAGTACTTC.

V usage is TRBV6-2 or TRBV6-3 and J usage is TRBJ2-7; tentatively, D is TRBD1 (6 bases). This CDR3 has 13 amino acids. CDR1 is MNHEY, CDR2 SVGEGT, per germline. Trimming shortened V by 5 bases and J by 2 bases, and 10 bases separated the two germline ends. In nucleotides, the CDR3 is TGTGCCAGCAGTGGGACAAACGCCTACGAGCAGTACTTC. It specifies CASSGTNAYEQYF.

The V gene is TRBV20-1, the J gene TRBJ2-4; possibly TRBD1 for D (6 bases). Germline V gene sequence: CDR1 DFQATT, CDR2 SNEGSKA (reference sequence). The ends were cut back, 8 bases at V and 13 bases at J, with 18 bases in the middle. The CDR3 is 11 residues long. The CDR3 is CSISNNRDQYF. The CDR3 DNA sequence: TGCAGTATATCAAATAACAGGGACCAGTACTTC.

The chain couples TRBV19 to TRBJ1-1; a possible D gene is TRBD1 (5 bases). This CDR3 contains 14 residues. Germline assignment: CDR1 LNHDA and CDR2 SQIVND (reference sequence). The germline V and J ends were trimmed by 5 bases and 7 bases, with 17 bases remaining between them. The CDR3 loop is CASSGLRDRGEAFF. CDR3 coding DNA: TGTGCCAGTAGTGGTCTCAGGGATAGGGGTGAAGCTTTCTTT.

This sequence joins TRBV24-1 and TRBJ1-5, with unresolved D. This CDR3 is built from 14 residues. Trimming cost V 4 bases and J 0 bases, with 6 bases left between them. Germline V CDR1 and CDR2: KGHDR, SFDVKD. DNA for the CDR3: TGTGCCACCAGTGAGGGTGATAGCAATCAGCCCCAGCATTTT. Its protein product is CATSEGDSNQPQHF.

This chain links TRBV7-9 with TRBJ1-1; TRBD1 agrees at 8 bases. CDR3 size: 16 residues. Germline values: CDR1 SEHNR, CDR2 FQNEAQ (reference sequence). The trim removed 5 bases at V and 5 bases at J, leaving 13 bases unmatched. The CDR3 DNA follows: TGTGCCAGCAGCCTAGGGAAGGACAGGGCGACGACTGAAGCTTTCTTT. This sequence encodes CASSLGKDRATTEAFF.

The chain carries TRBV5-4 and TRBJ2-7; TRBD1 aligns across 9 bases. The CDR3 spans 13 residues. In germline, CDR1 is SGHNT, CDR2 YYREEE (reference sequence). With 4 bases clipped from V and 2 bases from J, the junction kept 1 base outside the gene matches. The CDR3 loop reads CASSRDRAYEQYF. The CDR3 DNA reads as TGTGCCAGCAGCAGGGACAGGGCCTACGAGCAGTACTTC.

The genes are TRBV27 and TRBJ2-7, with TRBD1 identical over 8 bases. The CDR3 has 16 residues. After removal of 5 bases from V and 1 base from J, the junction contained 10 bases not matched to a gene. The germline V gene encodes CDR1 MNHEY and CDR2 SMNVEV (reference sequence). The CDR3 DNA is TGTGCCAGCAGTCTCTACCAGGGGGCCCCTTCCTACGAGCAGTACTTC. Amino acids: CASSLYQGAPSYEQYF.

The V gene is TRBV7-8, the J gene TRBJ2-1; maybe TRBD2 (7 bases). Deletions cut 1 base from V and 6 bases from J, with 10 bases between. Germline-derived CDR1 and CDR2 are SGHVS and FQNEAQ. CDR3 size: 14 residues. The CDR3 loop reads CASSLVGGLNEQFF. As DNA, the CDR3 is TGTGCCAGCAGCTTAGTCGGGGGGCTCAATGAGCAGTTCTTC. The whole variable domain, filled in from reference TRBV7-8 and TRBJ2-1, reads GAGVSQSPRYKVAKRGQDVALRCDPISGHVSLFWYQQALGQGPEFLTYFQNEAQLDKSGLPSDRFFAERPEGSVSTLKIQRTQQEDSAVYLCASSLVGGLNEQFFGPGTRLTVL.

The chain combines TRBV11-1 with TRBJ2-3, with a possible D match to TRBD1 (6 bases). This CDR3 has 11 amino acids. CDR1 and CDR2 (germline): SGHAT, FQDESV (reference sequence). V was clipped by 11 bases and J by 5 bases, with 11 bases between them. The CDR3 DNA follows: TGTGCCGGGGGCAGCGGAGATACGCAGTATTTT. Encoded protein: CAGGSGDTQYF. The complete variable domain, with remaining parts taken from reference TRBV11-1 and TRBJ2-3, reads EAEVAQSPRYKITEKSQAVAFWCDPISGHATLYWYRQILGQGPELLVQFQDESVVDDSQLPKDRFSAERLKGVDSTLKIQPAELGDSAMYLCAGGSGDTQYFGPGTRLTVL.